This is a list of T cell receptor beta chains from one sample in a study of cytomegalovirus exposure and HLA in healthy donors. Clones were read by immunoSEQ multiplex PCR, and TCRdb kept only the in-frame ones, dropping some. In the table there are roughly 330,000 clones, roughly 87% of which are singletons. The sample comprised PBMCs. These receptors all stem from a woman aged 25 to 39 in good health and CMV-seropositive. Each CDR3 is given with its conserved first and last residue. A D gene is named only where the DNA matches it firmly. Clone size is shown for a subset of rows, as once, few, many or a class of expanded clone.

j_call: TRBJ1-1
d_call: TRBD1
v_call: TRBV29-1
clone_size: .
cdr3_nt: TGCAGCGTTTGGGAGGGACAGAGTTCTAACACTGAAGCTTTCTTT
cdr3_aa: CSVWEGQSSNTEAFF

j_call: TRBJ2-5
d_call: .
v_call: TRBV7-3
clone_size: .
cdr3_nt: TGTGCCAGCAGCCCGGGGCACACACCCCAAGAGACCCAGTACTTC
cdr3_aa: CASSPGHTPQETQYF

j_call: TRBJ2-5
d_call: .
v_call: TRBV5-5
clone_size: .
cdr3_nt: TGTGCCAGCAGCAACCAAGAGACCCAGTACTTC
cdr3_aa: CASSNQETQYF

j_call: TRBJ1-2
d_call: TRBD1
v_call: TRBV27
clone_size: .
cdr3_nt: TGTGCAAGCAGGGGGCACTATGGCTACACCTTC
cdr3_aa: CASRGHYGYTF

j_call: TRBJ2-7
d_call: .
v_call: TRBV11-2
clone_size: .
cdr3_nt: TGTGCCAGCAGCTTAGCCAGTTCCTACGAGCAGTACTTC
cdr3_aa: CASSLASSYEQYF

j_call: TRBJ2-3
d_call: TRBD2
v_call: TRBV5-1
clone_size: .
cdr3_nt: TGCGCCAGCAGCCCGGGACTAGCAAACACAGATACGCAGTATTTT
cdr3_aa: CASSPGLANTDTQYF

j_call: TRBJ2-7
d_call: .
v_call: TRBV7-8
clone_size: .
cdr3_nt: TGTGCCAGCAGCTTAAATTCAGATACGGAGCAGTACTTC
cdr3_aa: CASSLNSDTEQYF

j_call: TRBJ1-1
d_call: .
v_call: TRBV28
clone_size: .
cdr3_nt: TGTGCCAGCAGTTTTCCGGGGATGAACACTGAAGCTTTCTTT
cdr3_aa: CASSFPGMNTEAFF

j_call: TRBJ1-1
d_call: .
v_call: TRBV5-1
clone_size: .
cdr3_nt: TGCGCCAGCAGCGATCCGGGACACGGCGGTGAAGCTTTCTTT
cdr3_aa: CASSDPGHGGEAFF

j_call: TRBJ1-6
d_call: .
v_call: TRBV28
clone_size: few
cdr3_nt: TGTGCCAGCAGTTTTAAAGATAATTCACCCCTCCACTTT
cdr3_aa: CASSFKDNSPLHF

j_call: TRBJ1-5
d_call: .
v_call: TRBV2
clone_size: .
cdr3_nt: TGTGCCAGCAGGCCCACGAATAGCAATCAGCCCCAGCATTTT
cdr3_aa: CASRPTNSNQPQHF

j_call: TRBJ2-1
d_call: TRBD2
v_call: TRBV7-9
clone_size: .
cdr3_nt: TGTGCCAGCAGCTTAAGGCGGGAGGGCGGTGAGCAGTTCTTC
cdr3_aa: CASSLRREGGEQFF

j_call: TRBJ1-2
d_call: .
v_call: TRBV25-1
clone_size: .
cdr3_nt: TGTGCCAGCAGTGAAGGATGGTCGCACTATGGCTACACCTTC
cdr3_aa: CASSEGWSHYGYTF

j_call: TRBJ2-3
d_call: .
v_call: TRBV4-2
clone_size: .
cdr3_nt: TGTGCCAGCAGTCCCAGTTCAGGTACGCAGTATTTT
cdr3_aa: CASSPSSGTQYF

j_call: TRBJ2-1
d_call: .
v_call: TRBV25-1
clone_size: .
cdr3_nt: TGTGCCAGCAGTGAATGGAGGGGTGGGTACAATGAGCAGTTCTTC
cdr3_aa: CASSEWRGGYNEQFF

j_call: TRBJ2-7
d_call: .
v_call: TRBV5-6
clone_size: .
cdr3_nt: TGTGCCAGCAGACCCGGAACAGGGAGAGGTTACGAGCAGTACTTC
cdr3_aa: CASRPGTGRGYEQYF

j_call: TRBJ1-2
d_call: .
v_call: TRBV2
clone_size: .
cdr3_nt: TGTGCCAGCAGTAAACAGGGTTTATATGGCTACACCTTC
cdr3_aa: CASSKQGLYGYTF

j_call: TRBJ2-7
d_call: TRBD2
v_call: TRBV30
clone_size: .
cdr3_nt: TGTGCCTGGACCCGACTGGGACTAGCTGTCGACGAGCAGTACTTC
cdr3_aa: CAWTRLGLAVDEQYF

j_call: TRBJ1-6
d_call: .
v_call: TRBV25-1
clone_size: .
cdr3_nt: TGTGCCAGCAGTGAAACCCGGGAGGCTGGCTCACCCCTCCACTTT
cdr3_aa: CASSETREAGSPLHF

j_call: TRBJ1-5
d_call: .
v_call: TRBV28
clone_size: .
cdr3_nt: TGTGCCAGCACCCTCCCAGACAGTCCCGGCCAGCCCCAGCATTTT
cdr3_aa: CASTLPDSPGQPQHF

j_call: TRBJ1-1
d_call: .
v_call: TRBV2
clone_size: .
cdr3_nt: TGTGCCAGCAGTGAAAGTCTCAACACTGAAGCTTTCTTT
cdr3_aa: CASSESLNTEAFF

j_call: TRBJ1-4
d_call: TRBD1
v_call: TRBV6-5
clone_size: .
cdr3_nt: TGTGCCAGCAGACGACAGGGCTGGGGATTGGAAAAACTGTTTTTT
cdr3_aa: CASRRQGWGLEKLFF

j_call: TRBJ2-3
d_call: TRBD1
v_call: TRBV5-1
clone_size: .
cdr3_nt: TGCGCCAGCAGCTCCCGGGACAGGGGACTGATCACAGATACGCAGTATTTT
cdr3_aa: CASSSRDRGLITDTQYF

j_call: TRBJ2-5
d_call: TRBD1
v_call: TRBV9
clone_size: .
cdr3_nt: TGTGCCAGCAGCGGACTACAGGGGGGCGAGACCCAGTACTTC
cdr3_aa: CASSGLQGGETQYF

j_call: TRBJ2-7
d_call: TRBD1
v_call: TRBV27
clone_size: .
cdr3_nt: TGTGCCAGCAGTTTTGGGTCGACAGGGGGCGAGCAGTACTTC
cdr3_aa: CASSFGSTGGEQYF

j_call: TRBJ2-6
d_call: .
v_call: TRBV9
clone_size: .
cdr3_nt: TGTGCCAGCAGCCTACTCCCAGGGGAGACTGGGGCCAACGTCCTGACTTTC
cdr3_aa: CASSLLPGETGANVLTF

j_call: TRBJ1-1
d_call: .
v_call: TRBV28
clone_size: .
cdr3_nt: TGTGCCAGCGGAATTGGGGGTTGGGGTAGCTCTGAAGCTTTCTTT
cdr3_aa: CASGIGGWGSSEAFF

j_call: TRBJ1-1
d_call: .
v_call: TRBV6-5
clone_size: .
cdr3_nt: TGTGCCAGCAGTTACTCGGGGGCCGGAGGCGACACTGAAGCTTTCTTT
cdr3_aa: CASSYSGAGGDTEAFF

j_call: TRBJ2-7
d_call: TRBD2
v_call: TRBV29-1
clone_size: .
cdr3_nt: TGCAGCGTATTAGCGGGACCGGCCTACGAGCAGTACTTC
cdr3_aa: CSVLAGPAYEQYF

j_call: TRBJ1-2
d_call: .
v_call: TRBV5-1
clone_size: .
cdr3_nt: TGCGCCAGCAGCTCCGGACAGCCATATGGCTACACCTTC
cdr3_aa: CASSSGQPYGYTF

j_call: TRBJ2-5
d_call: .
v_call: TRBV6-5
clone_size: .
cdr3_nt: TGTGCCAGCAGGGCCCTGGGCAGGGGTAAGACCCAGTACTTC
cdr3_aa: CASRALGRGKTQYF

j_call: TRBJ2-1
d_call: .
v_call: TRBV6-6
clone_size: .
cdr3_nt: TGTGCCAGCAGTTACGTTTCGTATGAGCAGTTCTTC
cdr3_aa: CASSYVSYEQFF

j_call: TRBJ1-2
d_call: .
v_call: TRBV2
clone_size: .
cdr3_nt: TGTGCCAGCAGGCCCGGGACAACTCCGGGCTACACCTTC
cdr3_aa: CASRPGTTPGYTF

j_call: TRBJ2-1
d_call: TRBD2
v_call: TRBV18
clone_size: .
cdr3_nt: TGTGCCAGCTCACCACGGGCACTAGCGTTAAACATCCGTAGTACCTATGAGCAGTTCTTC
cdr3_aa: CASSPRALALNIRSTYEQFF